Listed below are T cell receptor beta chains from one sample, sequenced in a study of blood T cell repertoires in COVID-19. TCRdb's copy holds only in-frame clones and misses some; the assay was immunoSEQ multiplex PCR. This sample has approximately 48,000 clones, with around 85% found just once. The sample was peripheral blood. These receptors were collected from a man aged 55 to 69 with acute or convalescent COVID-19. CDR3s include the opening cysteine and the closing phenylalanine or tryptophan. A D gene is named only where the DNA matches it firmly. Size is stated for part of the rows, as once, few or many counts, or as a class when the clone is expanded.

j_gene	v_gene	d_gene	abundance	CDR3aa	CDR3nt
TRBJ2-5	TRBV28	TRBD2	.	CASSPWTSGQETQYF	TGTGCCAGCAGTCCCTGGACTAGCGGCCAAGAGACCCAGTACTTC
TRBJ2-1	TRBV11-3	TRBD2	.	CASSSGLASGEQFF	TGTGCCAGCAGCTCCGGACTAGCCTCGGGAGAGCAGTTCTTC
TRBJ2-7	TRBV5-1	TRBD1	.	CASSPKDRGRHYEQYF	TGCGCCAGCAGCCCCAAAGACAGGGGCAGACACTACGAGCAGTACTTC
TRBJ2-7	TRBV5-3	TRBD2	once	CARKAGEPYEQYF	TGTGCCAGAAAAGCGGGAGAACCCTACGAGCAGTACTTC
TRBJ1-6	TRBV18	TRBD1	.	CASSLDRVNSPLHF	TGTGCCAGCTCACTTGACAGGGTAAATTCACCCCTCCACTTT
TRBJ2-7	TRBV6-5	TRBD2	.	CASTREASGRIEQYF	TGTGCCAGCACCCGGGAAGCTAGCGGGAGGATCGAGCAGTACTTC
TRBJ1-1	TRBV7-2	.	.	CASSLSGAPNTEAFF	TGTGCCAGCAGCTTATCAGGGGCCCCGAACACTGAAGCTTTCTTT
TRBJ2-5	TRBV11-3	.	once	CASSRGGKPETQYF	TGTGCCAGTTCCCGAGGCGGGAAACCAGAGACCCAGTACTTC
TRBJ2-2	TRBV3-1/TRBV3-2	TRBD2	.	CASSQGLAGWTGELFF	TGTGCCAGCAGCCAAGGACTAGCGGGGTGGACCGGGGAGCTGTTTTTT
TRBJ1-2	TRBV2	.	.	CASRRTGVAFGGYTF	TGTGCCAGCAGAAGAACGGGGGTCGCCTTTGGTGGCTACACCTTC
TRBJ2-1	TRBV10-2	TRBD2	.	CASTGGAGVFF	TGCGCCAGCACCGGAGGGGCGGGAGTGTTCTTC
TRBJ2-3	TRBV7-3	.	.	CASSFRVGDTQYF	TGTGCCAGCAGCTTCCGGGTTGGGGATACGCAGTATTTT
TRBJ2-7	TRBV5-4	.	.	CASSADTSYEQYF	TGTGCCAGCAGTGCTGACACCTCCTACGAGCAGTACTTC
TRBJ2-7	TRBV5-1	.	.	CASSLMPSTQAYEQYF	TGCGCCAGCAGCTTGATGCCTAGCACCCAAGCCTACGAGCAGTACTTC
TRBJ2-1	TRBV24-1	.	.	CATEMAGNEQFF	TGTGCCACGGAGATGGCGGGCAATGAGCAGTTCTTC
TRBJ1-5	TRBV28	.	.	CASSGYSNQPQHF	TGTGCCAGCTCAGGGTATAGCAATCAGCCCCAGCATTTT
TRBJ2-5	TRBV27	.	once	CASSLAPWGELETQYF	TGTGCCAGCAGTTTAGCCCCTTGGGGGGAGTTGGAGACCCAGTACTTC
TRBJ1-1	TRBV18	.	.	CASSRTPPGENTEAFF	TGTGCCAGCTCTCGGACCCCACCGGGAGAGAACACTGAAGCTTTCTTT
TRBJ2-7	TRBV7-9	.	.	CASSLGGGSYEQYF	TGTGCCAGCAGCTTAGGAGGGGGCTCCTACGAGCAGTACTTC
TRBJ2-7	TRBV23-1	TRBD2	.	CASSRPVCGRAYEQYF	TGCGCCAGCAGTCGGCCGGTATGCGGGAGGGCCTACGAGCAGTACTTC
TRBJ2-5	TRBV28	TRBD2	.	CASSLRSFGGQETQYF	TGTGCCAGCAGTTTAAGGTCGTTCGGGGGGCAAGAGACCCAGTACTTC
TRBJ2-3	TRBV5-1	.	.	CASSAGTLSTDTQYF	TGCGCCAGCAGCGCCGGGACACTAAGCACAGATACGCAGTATTTT
TRBJ1-3	TRBV19	.	.	CASSGGPSSGNTIYF	TGTGCCAGTAGCGGAGGGCCGTCCTCTGGAAACACCATATATTTT
TRBJ2-7	TRBV5-5	TRBD1	.	CASRPSGTGVYEQYF	TGTGCCAGCAGACCTTCCGGGACAGGGGTCTACGAGCAGTACTTC
TRBJ1-5	TRBV7-2	TRBD1	.	CASSLVGQISNQPQHF	TGTGCCAGCAGCTTAGTGGGACAGATTAGCAATCAGCCCCAGCATTTT
TRBJ2-1	TRBV9	TRBD2	once	CASSVVPRTSTEQFF	TGTGCCAGCAGCGTAGTCCCTAGGACTAGCACTGAGCAGTTCTTC
TRBJ2-3	TRBV5-1	TRBD2	.	CASSSRLAGNTDTQYF	TGCGCCAGCAGCTCGAGACTAGCGGGGAACACAGATACGCAGTATTTT
TRBJ2-3	TRBV28	TRBD2	once	CASSPGAGADTQYF	TGTGCCAGCAGTCCAGGAGCGGGAGCAGATACGCAGTATTTT
TRBJ1-3	TRBV9	.	few	CASSFTSQSSGNTIYF	TGTGCCAGCAGCTTCACCTCACAGAGCTCTGGAAACACCATATATTTT
TRBJ2-5	TRBV23-1	TRBD1	.	CASSQLRQGASRETQYF	TGCGCCAGCAGTCAACTCCGACAGGGGGCCTCCAGGGAGACCCAGTACTTC
TRBJ2-7	TRBV5-5	.	.	CASSLGAYEQYF	TGTGCCAGCAGCTTAGGGGCCTACGAGCAGTACTTC
TRBJ2-1	TRBV4-2	.	.	CASSQVLAREQFF	TGTGCCAGCAGCCAAGTTCTAGCGAGGGAGCAGTTCTTC
TRBJ2-7	TRBV5-4	TRBD2	few	CASSIAGAGYEQYF	TGTGCCAGCAGTATAGCGGGAGCTGGTTACGAGCAGTACTTC
TRBJ2-6	TRBV14	.	.	CASRRTQSSGANVLTF	TGTGCCAGCAGGCGGACACAGAGCTCTGGGGCCAACGTCCTGACTTTC
TRBJ2-2	TRBV18	TRBD2	.	CASSPVASGITGELFF	TGTGCCAGCTCACCCGTCGCTAGCGGGATCACCGGGGAGCTGTTTTTT
TRBJ1-4	TRBV10-3	TRBD1	.	CATGTGPATNEKLFF	TGTGCCACCGGGACAGGTCCCGCAACTAATGAAAAACTGTTTTTT
TRBJ2-1	TRBV24-1	TRBD2	.	CATSDWSSGYDEQFF	TGTGCCACCAGTGATTGGTCTAGCGGGTACGATGAGCAGTTCTTC
TRBJ2-1	TRBV7-2	TRBD2	.	CASSEGLADNEQFF	TGTGCCAGCAGCGAGGGACTAGCGGACAATGAGCAGTTCTTC
TRBJ2-1	TRBV11-2	TRBD2	.	CASSRTTKLAGYNEQFF	TGTGCCAGCAGCCGTACCACCAAACTAGCGGGTTACAATGAGCAGTTCTTC
TRBJ2-5	TRBV5-1	.	.	CASSLNREETQYF	TGCGCCAGCAGCTTAAACAGGGAAGAGACCCAGTACTTC
TRBJ1-2	TRBV11-2	TRBD1	.	CASSPGTGGYYGYTF	TGTGCCAGCAGCCCGGGGACAGGGGGGTACTATGGCTACACCTTC
TRBJ1-5	TRBV28	TRBD1	.	CASSFSQGANQPQHF	TGTGCCAGCAGTTTCTCACAGGGGGCAAATCAGCCCCAGCATTTT
TRBJ1-1	TRBV11-3	TRBD1	.	CASSYSGTGGTEAFF	TGTGCCAGCAGCTACAGCGGGACAGGGGGCACTGAAGCTTTCTTT
TRBJ2-7	TRBV5-1	TRBD2	.	CASSYSTSGRVYEQYF	TGCGCCAGCAGCTACTCGACTAGCGGGAGGGTCTACGAGCAGTACTTC
TRBJ2-1	TRBV7-2	TRBD2	once	CASSISGRYRNEQFF	TGTGCCAGCAGCATTAGCGGGAGGTACCGGAATGAGCAGTTCTTC
TRBJ2-5	TRBV4-1	TRBD1	.	CASSLSGTVGETQYF	TGCGCCAGCAGCCTATCCGGGACAGTTGGGGAGACCCAGTACTTC
TRBJ1-2	TRBV5-1	.	.	CASSLEGVGYTF	TGCGCCAGCAGCTTGGAAGGGGTCGGCTACACCTTC
TRBJ2-1	TRBV12-3/TRBV12-4	.	.	CASSLFRGNEQFF	TGTGCCAGCAGTTTGTTCAGAGGGAATGAGCAGTTCTTC
TRBJ2-5	TRBV4-2	TRBD2	.	CASSLLAGGEETQYF	TGTGCCAGCAGCCTACTAGCGGGAGGTGAAGAGACCCAGTACTTC
TRBJ1-6	TRBV7-9	TRBD1	.	CASSPRTGENSPLHF	TGTGCCAGCAGCCCTCGGACAGGGGAGAATTCACCCCTCCACTTT
TRBJ1-1	TRBV10-3	TRBD1	.	CAAGDSQGAYNRMNTEAFF	TGTGCCGCCGGGGACTCTCAGGGGGCCTACAATAGAATGAACACTGAAGCTTTCTTT
TRBJ2-7	TRBV12-3/TRBV12-4	.	medium-sized	CASSPDMAEQYF	TGTGCCAGCAGTCCTGACATGGCCGAGCAGTACTTC
TRBJ1-2	TRBV6-1	.	.	CASSEALGTGLGFNYGYTF	TGTGCCAGCAGTGAAGCGCTTGGCACAGGGCTCGGATTTAACTATGGCTACACCTTC
TRBJ1-1	TRBV2	.	.	CASSEWVTDTEAFF	TGTGCCAGCAGTGAATGGGTGACAGACACTGAAGCTTTCTTT